The 3 T cell receptor beta chains below were found in one sample sequenced in a study of cytomegalovirus exposure and HLA in healthy donors. With 60 Vbeta and 13 Jbeta primers, the PCR was carried out. Generated by immunoSEQ multiplex PCR, the TCRdb table keeps only in-frame clones and is missing some. Here the sample spans approximately 220,000 clones, around 83% being singletons. The sample taken for sequencing was PBMCs. Every receptor here comes from a girl aged 10 to 17 in good health and CMV-seronegative.

The chain has TRBV28 and TRBJ1-2; D is perhaps TRBD1 (5 bases). V was trimmed by 2 bases and J by 6 bases, leaving 10 bases between them. CDR1 is MDHEN, CDR2 SYDVKM, per germline. The CDR3 is 13 residues long. CDR3 in amino acids: CASSLTAGNGYTF. The CDR3 DNA reads TGTGCCAGCAGTTTAACCGCAGGGAATGGCTACACCTTC.

This rearrangement joins TRBV30 to TRBJ1-1; D is uncertain. Deletions cut 8 bases from V and 2 bases from J, with 6 bases between. CDR1 and CDR2 (germline): GTSNPN, SVGIG (reference sequence). The CDR3 spans 10 residues. CDR3 protein: CAGGNTEAFF. DNA for the CDR3: TGTGCCGGCGGTAACACTGAAGCTTTCTTT.

Worth noting for this clone: Its ends do not fully match the called genes, so a read error is possible. The chain combines TRBV7-9 with TRBJ1-6; perhaps TRBD1 as D (6 bases). Germline CDR1 is SEHNR and CDR2 is FQNEAQ (reference sequence). This CDR3 is built from 16 residues. The CDR3 DNA is TGTTCCAGCAGCTTAGAGGGGGGGGGTTATAATTCACCCCTCCACTTT. It encodes CSSSLEGGGYNSPLHF.